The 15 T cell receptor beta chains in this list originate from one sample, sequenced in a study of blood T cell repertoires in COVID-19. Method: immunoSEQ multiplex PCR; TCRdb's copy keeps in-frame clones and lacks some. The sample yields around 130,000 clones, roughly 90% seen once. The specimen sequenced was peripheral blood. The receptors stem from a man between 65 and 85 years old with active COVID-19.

The CDR3 here is CASSRSTNQGTQYF. CDR3 nucleotide sequence: TGTGCCAGCAGCCGAAGCACTAATCAGGGTACGCAGTATTTT. The rearrangement uses TRBV7-3 and TRBJ2-3, with a tentative D call TRBD1 (5 bases). V lost 5 bases, J lost 8 bases, and 17 bases lay in between. CDR1 is SGHTA, CDR2 FQGTGA, per germline. CDR3 length equals 14 residues.

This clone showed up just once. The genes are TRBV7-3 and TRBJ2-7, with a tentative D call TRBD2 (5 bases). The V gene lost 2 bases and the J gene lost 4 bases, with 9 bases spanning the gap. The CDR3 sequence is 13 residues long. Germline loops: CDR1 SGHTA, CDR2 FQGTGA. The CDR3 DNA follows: TGTGCCAGCAGCTTAGATCGGGGATACGAGCAGTACTTC. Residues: CASSLDRGYEQYF.

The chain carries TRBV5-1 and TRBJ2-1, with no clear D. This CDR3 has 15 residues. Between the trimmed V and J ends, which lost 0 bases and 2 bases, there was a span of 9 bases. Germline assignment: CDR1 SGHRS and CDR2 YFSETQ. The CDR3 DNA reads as TGCGCCAGCAGCTTGGCCGGAGACCCCTACAATGAGCAGTTCTTC. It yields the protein CASSLAGDPYNEQFF.

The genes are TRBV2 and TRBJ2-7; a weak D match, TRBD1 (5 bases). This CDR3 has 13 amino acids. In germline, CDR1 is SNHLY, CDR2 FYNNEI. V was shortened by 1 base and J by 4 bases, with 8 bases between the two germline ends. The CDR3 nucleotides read TGTGCCAGCAGTGAAGAGGGGTTTTACGAGCAGTACTTC. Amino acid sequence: CASSEEGFYEQYF.

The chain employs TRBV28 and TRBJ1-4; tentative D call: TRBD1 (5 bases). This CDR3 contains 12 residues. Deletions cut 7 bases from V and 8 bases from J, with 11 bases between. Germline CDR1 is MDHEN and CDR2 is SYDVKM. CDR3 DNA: TGTGCCAGCAAAGGGGCGGGAGAAAAACTGTTTTTT. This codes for CASKGAGEKLFF.

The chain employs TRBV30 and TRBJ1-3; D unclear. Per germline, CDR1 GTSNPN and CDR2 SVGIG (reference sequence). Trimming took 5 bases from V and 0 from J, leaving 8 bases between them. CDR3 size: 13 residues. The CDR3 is CAWGAFSGNTIYF. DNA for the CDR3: TGTGCCTGGGGAGCCTTCTCTGGAAACACCATATATTTT.

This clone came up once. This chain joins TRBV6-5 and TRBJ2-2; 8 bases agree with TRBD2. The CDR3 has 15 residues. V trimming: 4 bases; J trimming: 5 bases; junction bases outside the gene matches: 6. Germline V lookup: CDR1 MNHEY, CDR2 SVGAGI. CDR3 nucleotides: TGTGCCAGCAGTTCGCCTGGGACTAGGACCGGGGAGCTGTTTTTT. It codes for CASSSPGTRTGELFF.

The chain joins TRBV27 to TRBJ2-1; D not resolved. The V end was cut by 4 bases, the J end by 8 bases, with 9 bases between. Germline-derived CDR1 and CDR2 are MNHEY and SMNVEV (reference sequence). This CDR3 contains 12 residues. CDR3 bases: TGTGCCAGCAGTTGGCGGCCAGATGAGCAGTTCTTC. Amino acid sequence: CASSWRPDEQFF.

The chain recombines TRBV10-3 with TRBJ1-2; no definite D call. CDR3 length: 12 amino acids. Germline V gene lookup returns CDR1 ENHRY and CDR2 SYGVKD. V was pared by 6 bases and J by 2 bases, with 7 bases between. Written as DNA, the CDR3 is TGTGCCATCAGGGGGAGAAACTATGGCTACACCTTC. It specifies CAIRGRNYGYTF.

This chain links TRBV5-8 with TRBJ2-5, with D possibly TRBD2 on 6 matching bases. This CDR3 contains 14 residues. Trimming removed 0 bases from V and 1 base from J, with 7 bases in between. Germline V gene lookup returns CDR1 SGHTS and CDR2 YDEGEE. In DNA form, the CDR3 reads TGTGCCAGCAGCTTGGCCGGGAGCCAAGAGACCCAGTACTTC. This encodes CASSLAGSQETQYF.

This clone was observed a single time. In DNA form, the CDR3 reads TGTGCCAGCAGTTTATCTTGGGGGGGAGGACAGCCCCAGCATTTT. Protein: CASSLSWGGGQPQHF. V gene TRBV27 combines with J gene TRBJ1-5; possible D gene TRBD1, 5 bases. The CDR3 is 15 residues long. Between the trimmed V and J ends, which lost 0 bases and 7 bases, there was a span of 13 bases. Looked up from germline, CDR1 is MNHEY and CDR2 is SMNVEV (reference sequence).

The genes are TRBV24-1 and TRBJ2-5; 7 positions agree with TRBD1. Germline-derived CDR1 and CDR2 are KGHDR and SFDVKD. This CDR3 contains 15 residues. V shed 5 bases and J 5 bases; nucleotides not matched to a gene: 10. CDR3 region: CATSGTRGRAETQYF. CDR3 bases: TGTGCCACCAGTGGAACAAGGGGGCGAGCGGAGACCCAGTACTTC.

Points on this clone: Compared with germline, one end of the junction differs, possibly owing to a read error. This CDR3 reads CASRGTGRNAGELFF. The CDR3 DNA follows: TGTGCCAGCAGGGGGACAGGGAGGAACGCCGGGGAGCTGTTTTTT. The gene calls are TRBV2 and TRBJ2-2; 9 nucleotides agree with TRBD1. Germline V gives CDR1 SNHLY, CDR2 FYNNEI. The CDR3 has 15 residues.

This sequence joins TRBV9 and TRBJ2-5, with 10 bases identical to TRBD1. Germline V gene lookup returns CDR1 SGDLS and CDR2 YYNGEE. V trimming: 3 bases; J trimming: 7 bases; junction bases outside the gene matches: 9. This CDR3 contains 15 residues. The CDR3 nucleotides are TGTGCCAGCAGCGCCGGGACAGGGGAATGGGCGACCCAGTACTTC. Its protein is CASSAGTGEWATQYF.

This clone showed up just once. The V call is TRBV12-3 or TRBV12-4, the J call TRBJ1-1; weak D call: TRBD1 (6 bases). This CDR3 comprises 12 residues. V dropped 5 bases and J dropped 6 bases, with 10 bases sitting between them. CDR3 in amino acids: CASSLTGSEAFF. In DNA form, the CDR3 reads TGTGCCAGCAGTCTGACAGGCTCTGAAGCTTTCTTT.